This TCR beta chain was captured by sequencing in a study of T cells in Graves' hyperthyroidism and ophthalmopathy. Orbital computed tomography and thyroid ultrasound, together with serum TRAb and thyroxine and clinical symptoms, were used for diagnoses. CDR3 length: 14 amino acids. Trimming removed 11 bases from V and 8 bases from J, with 21 bases in between. Germline values: CDR1 SNHLY, CDR2 FYNNEI. This clonotype was detected ten times or more. The CDR3 regions of TCR beta were amplified from RNA transcripts. During a first-round RT-PCR of the TCR CDR3, the HTBI primer set was used. MiXCR, applied by TCRdb to the multiplex PCR reads, yields one record per CDR3 protein. Found here are about 840,000 distinct CDR3 sequences, 38% of them singletons; the top ten hold around 10%.

The chain employs TRBV2 and TRBJ1-4; D might be TRBD1 (6 bases). The TCR originated in a man between 18 and 29 years old with Graves' hyperthyroidism. The sample consisted of blood. This CDR3 reads CASQGGGTWEKLFF. The CDR3 DNA is TGTGCCTCTCAGGGAGGGGGTACTTGGGAAAAACTGTTTTTT. The variable domain in full, completed from reference TRBV2 and TRBJ1-4, reads EPEVTQTPSHQVTQMGQEVILRCVPISNHLYFYWYRQILGQKVEFLVSFYNNEISEKSEIFDDQFSVERPDGSNFTLKIRSTKLEDSAMYFCASQGGGTWEKLFFGSGTQLSVL.